A single sample gave rise to the 9 T cell receptor beta chains below, sequenced in a study of T cells after yellow fever vaccination. MiXCR, run by TCRdb on the 5' RACE reads, gives a single entry per CDR3 protein. Of roughly 74,000 distinct CDR3 sequences in the sample, approximately 6.5% were seen once. The starting material was CD8+ T cells sorted from PBMCs, obtained 5 days after the first yellow fever vaccination. The receptors originated from a man aged 18 to 35 who received the YFV17D yellow fever vaccine.

This clonotype has a handful of counts. J is TRBJ2-1 and V is TRBV19; D is unclear. There are 16 residues in the CDR3. Germline lookup yields CDR1 LNHDA and CDR2 SQIVND (reference sequence). Trimming removed 5 bases at V and 6 bases at J, with 20 bases between. The CDR3 DNA is TGTGCCAGTAGTGGCTACTTAAGGGAAATTCCCAATGAGCAGTTCTTC. Its translation: CASSGYLREIPNEQFF.

The rearrangement links TRBV14 to TRBJ2-2, with TRBD2 identical over 8 bases. Trimming took 2 bases from V and 6 from J; bases not matched to a gene: 11. Per the germline V gene, CDR1 is SGHDN and CDR2 is FVKESK. The CDR3 extends over 17 amino acids. The CDR3 region is CASSQRSLAGYPGELFF. The CDR3 nucleotides read TGTGCCAGCAGCCAACGGTCGCTAGCGGGTTATCCCGGGGAGCTGTTTTTT.

About this clonotype itself: Sequence at one end of the junction differs from germline and may be a read error. The CDR3 DNA reads TGCGCCATCAGCCAAGATCAACAGGCAGGGGGTTACAATGAGCAGTTCTTC. Protein sequence: CAISQDQQAGGYNEQFF. The rearrangement uses TRBV4-3 and TRBJ2-1; TRBD1 matches 7 bases. The CDR3 loop spans 17 amino acids. Germline CDR1 LGHNA, CDR2 YSLEER.

This clonotype occurred a few times. The J gene is TRBJ2-3, the V gene TRBV12-3 or TRBV12-4, with D hard to call. Trimming pared 1 base from V and 0 bases from J, leaving 17 bases between. This CDR3 has 18 residues. The CDR3 DNA is TGTGCCAGCAGTTTAGACCTAGGGAAAGAAACCAGCACAGATACGCAGTATTTT. The encoded protein is CASSLDLGKETSTDTQYF.

There are a few counts of this clonotype. CDR3 protein: CASSQGVSSGGPPGELFF. The CDR3 region has the DNA TGCGCCAGCAGCCAAGGGGTTTCTAGCGGGGGGCCCCCCGGGGAGCTGTTTTTT. The rearrangement uses TRBV4-3 and TRBJ2-2; TRBD2 aligns across 11 bases. V lost 1 base, J lost 6 bases, and 10 bases stayed unmatched. The CDR3 extends over 18 amino acids. Germline-derived CDR1 and CDR2 are LGHNA and YSLEER.

This clonotype has more than one count but fewer than ten. V and J are TRBV5-5 and TRBJ2-1; perhaps TRBD1 as D (5 bases). Germline CDR1 is SGHKS and CDR2 is YYEKEE (reference sequence). V shed 0 bases and J shed 3 bases, with 13 bases lying between them. The CDR3 is made up of 16 amino acids. CDR3 protein: CASSLGAAGNYNEQFF. For the CDR3, the DNA is TGTGCCAGCAGCTTGGGGGCGGCAGGGAACTACAATGAGCAGTTCTTC.

This chain connects TRBV5-1 to TRBJ1-2; D is possibly TRBD1 (5 bases). The CDR3 is 14 amino acids. The V end lost 4 bases, the J end lost 6 bases, and 16 bases lay between the germline ends. From germline, CDR1 is SGHRS and CDR2 YFSETQ. CDR3 amino acids: CASSTRTLRDGYTF. The CDR3 DNA sequence: TGCGCCAGCAGCACAAGGACACTCAGAGATGGCTACACCTTC.

This clonotype was counted at least ten times. V gene TRBV10-3 combines with J gene TRBJ2-1, with a tentative D call TRBD2 (7 bases). Germline V gene lookup returns CDR1 ENHRY and CDR2 SYGVKD. Trimming cost V 2 bases and J 11 bases, with 19 bases left between them. CDR3 length: 15 residues. The chain's CDR3 is CAISERGDSRGKQFF. As DNA, the CDR3 is TGTGCCATCAGTGAGCGGGGGGATTCGAGGGGGAAGCAGTTCTTC.

This clonotype was seen repeatedly, ten times or more. This chain connects TRBV9 to TRBJ2-2, with a possible D match to TRBD1 (6 bases). Trimming stripped 0 bases from V and 4 bases from J, with 13 bases between. This CDR3 region has 16 residues. The germline V gene encodes CDR1 SGDLS and CDR2 YYNGEE. CDR3 amino acids: CASSVGTVQVTGELFF. DNA of the CDR3: TGTGCCAGCAGCGTAGGGACAGTCCAGGTCACCGGGGAGCTGTTTTTT.